A single count supports the clone carrying this T cell receptor beta chain. Its specificity is unknown. The data originate from a study of cytomegalovirus exposure and HLA in healthy donors. Points from the study as a whole: Excluded were some V segments that proved indistinguishable, including TRBV6-2 and TRBV6-3. A later analysis linked roughly 17,000 TCR beta sequences to HLA alleles at 0.05 false discovery rate.

Trimming removed 6 bases from V and 0 bases from J, with 14 bases in between. From germline, CDR1 is WNHNN and CDR2 SYGVQD (reference sequence). The CDR3 consists of 15 residues. The PCR employed 60 Vbeta primers together with 13 Jbeta primers. The data were produced by immunoSEQ multiplex PCR, yet TCRdb's version contains in-frame clones alone and is incomplete. The sample lists 130,000 or so clones; about 80% were seen once. The chain employs TRBV10-1 and TRBJ1-1; weak D call: TRBD1 (5 bases). Sequencing used PBMCs. The TCR comes from a woman younger than 30 in good health and CMV-seronegative. This chain's CDR3 is CASSPVKGLNTEAFF. CDR3 nucleotide sequence: TGCGCCAGCAGCCCCGTTAAGGGGCTGAACACTGAAGCTTTCTTT.